The 4 T cell receptor beta chains listed next were all sequenced from one sample in a study of blood T cells in healthy people across ages. The authors ran a second PCR of about 7 to 11 cycles using a sample-barcoded 5' primer and a J-beta primer mix. One entry per CDR3 protein, called by TCRdb with MiXCR from the 5' RACE reads. This table has 1,800,000 or so distinct CDR3 sequences, 30% to 40% appearing once. Input material: blood. The receptors were gathered from a human donor in good health.

The chain joins TRBV18 to TRBJ2-1; no clear D gene. Germline-derived CDR1 and CDR2 are KGHSH and LQKENI. The CDR3 is 17 residues long. Between the trimmed V and J ends, which lost 2 bases and 4 bases, there was a span of 18 bases. The CDR3, as DNA: TGTGCCAGCTCACCAGAATCGGCGGCAGCGACTTACAATGAGCAGTTCTTC. Translating it yields CASSPESAAATYNEQFF. Full variable domain (missing parts from reference TRBV18 and TRBJ2-1): NAGVMQNPRHLVRRRGQEARLRCSPMKGHSHVYWYRQLPEEGLKFMVYLQKENIIDESGMPKERFSAEFPKEGPSILRIQQVVRGDSAAYFCASSPESAAATYNEQFFGPGTRLTVL.

This clonotype was detected only a few times. The chain uses TRBV12-3 or TRBV12-4 and TRBJ1-2; no definite D call. CDR3 length equals 10 residues. V lost 5 bases to trimming and J lost 4 bases, with 2 bases between them. CDR3 region: CASSIYGYTF. Written as DNA, the CDR3 is TGTGCCAGCAGTATCTATGGCTACACCTTC.

The chain is built from TRBV9 and TRBJ1-4; weak D call: TRBD1 (5 bases). The length of the CDR3 is 15 residues. Germline values: CDR1 SGDLS, CDR2 YYNGEE. Trimming pared 0 bases from V and 3 bases from J, leaving 9 bases between. The CDR3 bases are TGTGCCAGCAGCGTAGGAGGGGCGCCTAATGAAAAACTGTTTTTT. Its protein is CASSVGGAPNEKLFF.

This clonotype has more than one count but fewer than ten. The chain joins TRBV5-5 to TRBJ2-5, with D uncertain. Trimming stripped 0 bases from V and 5 bases from J, with 14 bases between. Germline loops: CDR1 SGHKS, CDR2 YYEKEE (reference sequence). The CDR3 extends over 15 amino acids. The CDR3, as DNA: TGTGCCAGCAGCTTGGGTATTAGGGTGCCGGAGACCCAGTACTTC. Residues: CASSLGIRVPETQYF.